These T cell receptor beta chains were read from a single sample in a study of blood T cell repertoires in COVID-19. Sequenced by immunoSEQ multiplex PCR; TCRdb stores in-frame clones only, minus some. The sample comprises about 410,000 clones, about 89% of which are singletons, and roughly 1.5% rests with the top ten. Source material: peripheral blood. The receptors originated from a woman between 35 and 50 years old with COVID-19, enrolled during active disease. CDR3s include the opening cysteine and the closing phenylalanine or tryptophan. Fields, in order: CDR3 protein, CDR3 DNA, V gene, D gene, CDR3 length, clone size, J gene. D genes are given only for firm matches. Expanded clones are given a class, and other clones once, few, many or no size at all.

CDR3 protein: CASRDSNVFQRPQHF; CDR3 DNA: TGTGCCAGCAGAGACAGTAACGTTTTCCAGAGGCCCCAGCATTTT; V gene: TRBV6-5; D gene: NA; CDR3 length: 15; clone size: NA; J gene: TRBJ1-5
CDR3 protein: CASSLGQGHSGNTIYF; CDR3 DNA: TGTGCCAGCAGCTTAGGACAGGGACACTCTGGAAACACCATATATTTT; V gene: TRBV7-6; D gene: TRBD1; CDR3 length: 16; clone size: NA; J gene: TRBJ1-3
CDR3 protein: CSAQDRVAYNEQFF; CDR3 DNA: TGCAGCGCCCAGGACAGGGTCGCCTACAATGAGCAGTTCTTC; V gene: TRBV29-1; D gene: TRBD1; CDR3 length: 14; clone size: NA; J gene: TRBJ2-1
CDR3 protein: CASSQGGIGGSGNTIYF; CDR3 DNA: TGCGCCAGCAGCCAAGGGGGAATAGGGGGCTCTGGAAACACCATATATTTT; V gene: TRBV4-1; D gene: NA; CDR3 length: 17; clone size: NA; J gene: TRBJ1-3
CDR3 protein: CASSLGDSTQRGNTIYF; CDR3 DNA: TGTGCCAGCAGCTTAGGGGACTCAACCCAGAGGGGAAACACCATATATTTT; V gene: TRBV7-2; D gene: NA; CDR3 length: 17; clone size: NA; J gene: TRBJ1-3
CDR3 protein: CASSLLGGTDTQYF; CDR3 DNA: TGTGCCAGCAGCCTGCTGGGAGGCACAGATACGCAGTATTTT; V gene: TRBV7-9; D gene: NA; CDR3 length: 14; clone size: once; J gene: TRBJ2-3
CDR3 protein: CASSQYLTGQGNEKLFF; CDR3 DNA: TGCGCCAGCAGCCAATACTTGACGGGACAGGGGAATGAAAAACTGTTTTTT; V gene: TRBV4-3; D gene: TRBD1; CDR3 length: 17; clone size: NA; J gene: TRBJ1-4
CDR3 protein: CAWSVRGGIGEKLFF; CDR3 DNA: TGTGCCTGGAGTGTAAGGGGGGGCATCGGTGAAAAACTGTTTTTT; V gene: TRBV30; D gene: NA; CDR3 length: 15; clone size: NA; J gene: TRBJ1-4
CDR3 protein: CASSVEPRVSSYEQYF; CDR3 DNA: TGTGCCAGCAGCGTAGAGCCCCGGGTAAGCTCCTACGAGCAGTACTTC; V gene: TRBV9; D gene: NA; CDR3 length: 16; clone size: NA; J gene: TRBJ2-7
CDR3 protein: CASARANRRDYEQYF; CDR3 DNA: TGTGCCAGCGCCCGTGCTAACAGGCGAGACTACGAGCAGTACTTC; V gene: TRBV28; D gene: NA; CDR3 length: 15; clone size: NA; J gene: TRBJ2-7
CDR3 protein: CSVAIVEGVPETQYF; CDR3 DNA: TGCAGCGTTGCGATTGTCGAGGGGGTCCCAGAGACCCAGTACTTC; V gene: TRBV29-1; D gene: NA; CDR3 length: 15; clone size: NA; J gene: TRBJ2-5
CDR3 protein: CASSSHSGSFQETQYF; CDR3 DNA: TGTGCCAGCAGTTCCCATAGCGGGAGCTTCCAAGAGACCCAGTACTTC; V gene: TRBV27; D gene: TRBD2; CDR3 length: 16; clone size: NA; J gene: TRBJ2-5
CDR3 protein: CASSLGTFNSPLHF; CDR3 DNA: TGTGCCAGCAGTTTAGGGACTTTTAATTCACCCCTCCACTTT; V gene: TRBV28; D gene: NA; CDR3 length: 14; clone size: NA; J gene: TRBJ1-6
CDR3 protein: CASSGQGTDTQYF; CDR3 DNA: TGTGCCAGCAGTGGACAGGGCACAGATACGCAGTATTTT; V gene: TRBV6-4; D gene: NA; CDR3 length: 13; clone size: NA; J gene: TRBJ2-3
CDR3 protein: CASSSPGFQETQYF; CDR3 DNA: TGCGCCAGCAGCTCTCCGGGTTTCCAAGAGACCCAGTACTTC; V gene: TRBV5-1; D gene: NA; CDR3 length: 14; clone size: NA; J gene: TRBJ2-5
CDR3 protein: CASSLAGQGVFYGYTF; CDR3 DNA: TGTGCCAGCAGCCTCGCCGGACAGGGGGTGTTCTATGGCTACACCTTC; V gene: TRBV7-9; D gene: TRBD1; CDR3 length: 16; clone size: NA; J gene: TRBJ1-2
CDR3 protein: CASSQDLREGYEQYF; CDR3 DNA: TGCGCCAGCAGCCAAGATCTGCGGGAGGGCTACGAGCAGTACTTC; V gene: TRBV4-3; D gene: TRBD2; CDR3 length: 15; clone size: NA; J gene: TRBJ2-7
CDR3 protein: CASSRTSGTYEQYF; CDR3 DNA: TGTGCCAGCAGTCGGACTAGCGGGACGTACGAGCAGTACTTC; V gene: TRBV2; D gene: TRBD2; CDR3 length: 14; clone size: NA; J gene: TRBJ2-7
CDR3 protein: CASSVQGGRPGNTIYF; CDR3 DNA: TGTGCCAGCAGCGTACAGGGAGGGCGACCTGGAAACACCATATATTTT; V gene: TRBV9; D gene: NA; CDR3 length: 16; clone size: NA; J gene: TRBJ1-3
CDR3 protein: CASSQEIGLGGEAFF; CDR3 DNA: TGTGCCAGCAGCCAAGAGATCGGGTTGGGTGGGGAAGCTTTCTTT; V gene: TRBV14; D gene: NA; CDR3 length: 15; clone size: NA; J gene: TRBJ1-1
CDR3 protein: CASSPGRNYGYTF; CDR3 DNA: TGTGCCAGCAGCCCTGGCAGGAACTATGGCTACACCTTC; V gene: TRBV7-9; D gene: NA; CDR3 length: 13; clone size: NA; J gene: TRBJ1-2
CDR3 protein: CASSPKTGSYQPQHF; CDR3 DNA: TGTGCCAGCAGTCCCAAAACAGGGTCCTATCAGCCCCAGCATTTT; V gene: TRBV28; D gene: NA; CDR3 length: 15; clone size: NA; J gene: TRBJ1-5